Listed below are T cell receptor beta chains from one sample, sequenced in a study of blood T cell repertoires in COVID-19. Assay used: immunoSEQ multiplex PCR; TCRdb lists only in-frame clones, some missing. This table has 150,000 or so clones, more than 80% appearing once. The sequenced sample consisted of peripheral blood. The source of these receptors is a man between 45 and 60 years old with acute or convalescent COVID-19. Both conserved end residues are part of each CDR3. The D gene is left open where the match is weak. Part of the rows lack a size; the others show once, few, many or a class for expanded clones.

j_call d_call clone_size v_call cdr3_aa cdr3_nt
TRBJ2-6 NA NA TRBV25-1 CASSESGSGANVLTF TGTGCCAGCAGTGAATCCGGGAGCGGGGCCAACGTCCTGACTTTC
TRBJ2-2 TRBD2 NA TRBV28 CASSLTRGTGELFF TGTGCCAGCAGTTTAACGCGGGGGACCGGGGAGCTGTTTTTT
TRBJ2-7 NA NA TRBV5-1 CASSGAGVGVNYEQYF TGCGCCAGCAGCGGGGCAGGGGTCGGGGTGAACTACGAGCAGTACTTC
TRBJ2-2 TRBD2 NA TRBV10-3 CAISGLGIHGELFF TGTGCCATCAGCGGACTAGGCATCCACGGGGAGCTGTTTTTT
TRBJ1-4 NA NA TRBV19 CASSIRQGLTMFF TGTGCCAGTAGTATAAGGCAGGGGCTCACGATGTTTTTT
TRBJ1-2 NA NA TRBV3-1/TRBV3-2 CASSLGGRGLGYTF TGTGCCAGCAGTCTTGGGGGCCGCGGGCTCGGCTACACCTTC
TRBJ2-2 TRBD2 NA TRBV5-1 CASSSLAGGNTGELFF TGCGCCAGCAGCTCCCTAGCGGGGGGAAACACCGGGGAGCTGTTTTTT
TRBJ1-6 TRBD1 once TRBV11-2 CASSARDRGFSPLHF TGTGCCAGCAGCGCACGGGACAGGGGCTTTTCACCCCTCCACTTT
TRBJ2-5 TRBD2 NA TRBV29-1 CSVASSGGLQETQYF TGCAGCGTTGCGAGTAGCGGGGGGTTACAAGAGACCCAGTACTTC
TRBJ2-1 NA NA TRBV29-1 CSVEGAPDVFSYNEQFF TGCAGCGTTGAGGGGGCCCCCGATGTCTTCTCCTACAATGAGCAGTTCTTC
TRBJ1-1 NA NA TRBV6-5 CASSPPGNLEAFF TGTGCCAGCAGTCCCCCGGGAAACCTTGAAGCTTTCTTT
TRBJ2-1 NA NA TRBV7-2 CASSFWQAYNEQFF TGTGCCAGCAGCTTCTGGCAGGCTTACAATGAGCAGTTCTTC
TRBJ1-4 NA NA TRBV7-6 CASSLVPPGLLNEKLFF TGTGCCAGCAGCTTAGTCCCCCCAGGGTTACTAAATGAAAAACTGTTTTTT
TRBJ2-5 NA once TRBV7-9 CASSLVGGEPETQYF TGTGCCAGCAGCTTAGTGGGCGGGGAGCCAGAGACCCAGTACTTC
TRBJ2-6 TRBD1 NA TRBV18 CASSPRQGTGANVLTF TGTGCCAGCTCACCGAGACAGGGTACTGGGGCCAACGTCCTGACTTTC
TRBJ2-1 TRBD2 NA TRBV4-3 CASSHGTSGGNEQFF TGCGCCAGCAGCCACGGGACTAGCGGTGGGAATGAGCAGTTCTTC
TRBJ2-7 TRBD1 few TRBV20-1 CSASFPRTGAPYEQYF TGCAGTGCTAGTTTCCCCCGGACAGGGGCACCTTACGAGCAGTACTTC
TRBJ1-5 NA NA TRBV19 CASTQTGESNQPQHF TGTGCCAGTACCCAGACAGGAGAGAGCAATCAGCCCCAGCATTTT
TRBJ1-6 NA NA TRBV7-2 CASSWGDSPLHF TGTGCCAGCAGCTGGGGGGATTCACCCCTCCACTTT
TRBJ2-3 NA NA TRBV28 CASTSGITDTQYF TGTGCCAGTACATCGGGAATCACAGATACGCAGTATTTT
TRBJ1-4 NA NA TRBV5-1 CASSLGQHMTNEKLFF TGCGCCAGCAGCTTGGGACAGCACATGACTAATGAAAAACTGTTTTTT
TRBJ1-2 TRBD1 NA TRBV4-1 CASSQPRQGGNYGYTF TGCGCCAGCAGCCAACCCCGACAGGGGGGCAACTATGGCTACACCTTC
TRBJ1-2 NA few TRBV28 CASSLGQNYGYTF TGTGCCAGCAGTTTAGGGCAGAACTATGGCTACACCTTC
TRBJ1-2 NA NA TRBV7-9 CASSFSRVWGYTF TGTGCCAGCAGCTTTTCCAGGGTTTGGGGCTACACCTTC
TRBJ1-2 NA NA TRBV7-9 CASSLDRWGYTF TGTGCCAGCAGCTTGGACAGATGGGGCTACACCTTC
TRBJ2-5 TRBD2 NA TRBV3-1/TRBV3-2 CASSQGTSGQTQYF TGTGCCAGCAGCCAAGGGACTAGCGGGCAGACCCAGTACTTC
TRBJ2-5 TRBD2 NA TRBV5-6 CASSWEGGAETQYF TGTGCCAGCAGCTGGGAGGGTGGCGCAGAGACCCAGTACTTC
TRBJ2-5 NA NA TRBV28 CASRRGQRKETQYF TGTGCCAGCAGACGTGGACAGAGAAAAGAGACCCAGTACTTC
TRBJ1-5 TRBD1 NA TRBV5-5 CASSLVPGQDISPQHF TGTGCCAGCAGCTTGGTACCGGGACAGGATATTTCACCCCAGCATTTT
TRBJ1-6 NA NA TRBV7-2 CASSLVRESNSPLHF TGTGCCAGCAGCTTAGTTCGGGAGTCTAATTCACCCCTCCACTTT
TRBJ1-2 TRBD1 NA TRBV29-1 CSVELPRTGHDYGYTF TGCAGCGTTGAACTACCCCGGACAGGCCATGACTATGGCTACACCTTC
TRBJ2-1 NA NA TRBV11-1 CASSFRDNEQFF TGTGCCAGCAGCTTTCGGGACAATGAGCAGTTCTTC
TRBJ2-1 NA once TRBV12-3/TRBV12-4 CASHGGTRYEQFF TGTGCCAGCCATGGGGGGACTCGGTATGAGCAGTTCTTC
TRBJ2-7 TRBD2 NA TRBV5-6 CASSLDGGRYSYEQYF TGTGCCAGCAGCTTGGACGGCGGGAGGTACTCCTACGAGCAGTACTTC
TRBJ1-5 NA NA TRBV19 CASKLDRVYSNQPQHF TGTGCCAGTAAGTTGGATCGGGTTTATAGCAATCAGCCCCAGCATTTT
TRBJ2-7 TRBD2 NA TRBV14 CASSPFAGGLNEQYF TGTGCCAGCAGCCCCTTTGCGGGAGGGCTTAACGAGCAGTACTTC
TRBJ2-1 NA NA TRBV6-6 CASSLGDSSYNEQFF TGTGCCAGCAGTCTTGGGGACTCCTCCTACAATGAGCAGTTCTTC
TRBJ2-3 TRBD2 NA TRBV7-2 CASRLGVAGGTDTQYF TGTGCCAGCAGGCTAGGTGTAGCGGGAGGGACAGATACGCAGTATTTT
TRBJ2-3 TRBD2 once TRBV2 CASQERGDTQYF TGTGCCAGCCAAGAGCGGGGAGATACGCAGTATTTT
TRBJ2-3 TRBD1 NA TRBV24-1 CATSDFGQGTDTQYF TGTGCCACCAGTGATTTCGGACAGGGGACAGATACGCAGTATTTT
TRBJ2-6 TRBD1 NA TRBV23-1 CASTPRGTVSGANVLTF TGCGCCAGCACTCCTCGAGGGACAGTTTCTGGGGCCAACGTCCTGACTTTC
TRBJ2-3 TRBD1 NA TRBV7-3 CASSITGQGIDTQYF TGTGCCAGCAGCATAACTGGACAGGGCATAGATACGCAGTATTTT
TRBJ1-6 TRBD1 NA TRBV23-1 CASRQGSSYNSPLHF TGCGCCAGCAGACAGGGGAGCTCCTATAATTCACCCCTCCACTTT
TRBJ2-5 NA NA TRBV7-6 CASSPSQPADYQETQYF TGTGCCAGCAGCCCCAGCCAACCAGCGGACTATCAAGAGACCCAGTACTTC
TRBJ1-1 TRBD1 NA TRBV15 CATSRGGTGYNTEAFF TGTGCCACCAGCAGAGGTGGGACAGGGTATAACACTGAAGCTTTCTTT
TRBJ1-1 TRBD1 NA TRBV6-1 CASSELGQGATEAFF TGTGCCAGCAGTGAACTTGGACAGGGGGCTACTGAAGCTTTCTTT
TRBJ2-2 TRBD1 NA TRBV10-3 CAISESDRDVGELFF TGTGCCATCAGTGAGTCAGACAGGGACGTCGGGGAGCTGTTTTTT
TRBJ2-5 NA NA TRBV6-5 CASSSHPDRSQETQYF TGTGCCAGCAGTTCACACCCCGACAGGAGCCAAGAGACCCAGTACTTC
TRBJ1-2 TRBD1 NA TRBV5-4 CASSLAHRGGYGYTF TGTGCCAGCAGCTTGGCCCACAGGGGTGGCTATGGCTACACCTTC
TRBJ1-5 TRBD1 NA TRBV12-3/TRBV12-4 CASRATGSQPQHF TGTGCCAGCAGAGCGACAGGGAGTCAGCCCCAGCATTTT
TRBJ2-5 NA NA TRBV5-4 CASSLDSQETQYF TGTGCCAGCAGTTTGGACAGCCAAGAGACCCAGTACTTC
TRBJ1-3 NA NA TRBV6-5 CASSTGGSGNTIYF TGTGCCAGCAGTACGGGGGGCTCTGGAAACACCATATATTTT
TRBJ2-3 NA NA TRBV27 CASSLSRDTQYF TGTGCCAGCAGTTTATCTAGAGATACGCAGTATTTT
TRBJ2-5 NA NA TRBV28 CASSFWGAGDQETQYF TGTGCCAGCAGTTTTTGGGGCGCAGGGGATCAAGAGACCCAGTACTTC
TRBJ2-3 TRBD1 NA TRBV28 CASSFPGQGTDTQYF TGTGCCAGCAGTTTCCCTGGACAGGGCACAGATACGCAGTATTTT
TRBJ1-3 TRBD1 NA TRBV6-2/TRBV6-3 CASSFWDRSSGNTIYF TGTGCCAGCAGTTTCTGGGACAGGAGCTCTGGAAACACCATATATTTT
TRBJ2-5 NA NA TRBV5-4 CASSLNGGRETQYF TGTGCCAGCAGCTTGAACGGAGGCCGGGAGACCCAGTACTTC